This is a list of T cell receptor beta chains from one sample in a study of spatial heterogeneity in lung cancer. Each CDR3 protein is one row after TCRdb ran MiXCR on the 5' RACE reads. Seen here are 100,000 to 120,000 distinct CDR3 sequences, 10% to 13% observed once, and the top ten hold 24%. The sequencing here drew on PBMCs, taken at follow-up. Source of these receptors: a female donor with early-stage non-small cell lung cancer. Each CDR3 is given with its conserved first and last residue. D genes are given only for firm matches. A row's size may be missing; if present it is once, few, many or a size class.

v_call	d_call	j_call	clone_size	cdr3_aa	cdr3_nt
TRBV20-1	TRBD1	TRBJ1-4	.	CSARTGTANEKLFF	TGCAGTGCTAGGACCGGGACAGCAAATGAAAAACTGTTTTTT
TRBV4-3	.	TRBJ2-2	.	CASSQNLGRITGELFF	TGCGCCAGCAGCCAAAATTTGGGCCGAATCACCGGGGAGCTGTTTTTT
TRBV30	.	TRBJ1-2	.	CAWRRTQGNYGYTF	TGTGCCTGGAGAAGGACGCAGGGAAACTATGGCTACACCTTC
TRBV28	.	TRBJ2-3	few	CAYRDPGTDTQYF	TGTGCTTACCGGGACCCCGGCACAGATACGCAGTATTTT
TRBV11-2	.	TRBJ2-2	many	CASSSPRGPNTGELFF	TGTGCCAGCAGCTCCCCCAGGGGACCGAACACCGGGGAGCTGTTTTTT
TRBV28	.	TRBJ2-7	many	CASSLRRSRGEQYF	TGTGCCAGCAGTTTAAGACGGAGCCGGGGAGAGCAGTACTTC
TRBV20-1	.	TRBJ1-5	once	CSARQDSNQPQHF	TGCAGTGCTAGACAGGACAGCAATCAGCCCCAGCATTTT
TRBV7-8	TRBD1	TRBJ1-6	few	CASSSSRLLGQGQRISPLHF	TGTGCCAGCAGTTCGAGTCGCCTTTTGGGACAGGGTCAAAGAATTTCACCCCTCCACTTT
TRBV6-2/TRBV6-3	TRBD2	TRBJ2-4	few	CASSPHPTSGRVGAKNIQYF	TGTGCCAGCAGTCCTCATCCGACTAGCGGGAGGGTAGGGGCCAAAAACATTCAGTACTTC
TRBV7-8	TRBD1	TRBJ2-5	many	CASSSRDRGETQYF	TGTGCCAGCAGCTCCCGGGACAGGGGTGAGACCCAGTACTTC
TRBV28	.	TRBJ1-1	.	CASSPPGQVVTEAFF	TGTGCCAGCAGTCCCCCGGGACAAGTGGTCACTGAAGCTTTCTTT
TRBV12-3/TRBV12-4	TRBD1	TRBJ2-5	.	CASSRQGAIQETQYF	TGCGCCAGCAGCAGACAGGGAGCGATCCAAGAGACCCAGTACTTC
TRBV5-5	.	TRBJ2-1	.	CASSVGLSEQFF	TGTGCCAGCAGCGTGGGGCTAAGTGAGCAGTTCTTC
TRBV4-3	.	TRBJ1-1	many	CASSQDGAWGPEGEAFF	TGCGCCAGCAGCCAAGATGGGGCATGGGGGCCGGAGGGTGAAGCTTTCTTT
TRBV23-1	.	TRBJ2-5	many	CASSQNPTRRVETQYF	TGCGCCAGCAGTCAAAACCCCACTAGACGGGTGGAGACCCAGTACTTC
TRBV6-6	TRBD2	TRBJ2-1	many	CASTSSGILNEQFF	TGTGCCAGCACCTCAAGCGGGATCCTCAATGAGCAGTTCTTC
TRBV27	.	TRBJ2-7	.	CASSLLRAGTYEQYF	TGTGCCAGCAGTTTGCTCCGGGCGGGTACCTACGAGCAGTACTTC
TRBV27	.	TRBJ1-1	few	CASSLSTGVSTEAFF	TGTGCCAGCAGTTTATCCACTGGGGTCAGCACTGAAGCTTTCTTT
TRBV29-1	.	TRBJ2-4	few	CSVVLAKNIQYF	TGCAGCGTTGTCCTAGCCAAAAACATTCAGTACTTC
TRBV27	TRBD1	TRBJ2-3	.	CASSLHHPGQGPTDTQYF	TGTGCCAGCAGTTTACACCACCCGGGACAGGGTCCCACAGATACGCAGTATTTT
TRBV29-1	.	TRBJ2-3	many	CSVYRDTQYF	TGCAGCGTTTATCGGGACACGCAGTATTTT
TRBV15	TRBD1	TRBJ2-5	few	CATSRGQGRQETQYF	TGTGCCACCAGCAGAGGACAGGGCAGACAAGAGACCCAGTACTTC
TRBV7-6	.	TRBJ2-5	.	CASSLLTATETQYF	TGTGCCAGCAGCTTATTAACTGCCACAGAGACCCAGTACTTC
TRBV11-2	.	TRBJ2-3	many	CASSLRRDADTQYF	TGTGCCAGCAGCTTAAGGCGGGACGCAGATACGCAGTATTTT
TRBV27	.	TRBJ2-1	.	CASSFSNKGEGQFF	TGTGCCAGCAGTTTCAGCAATAAGGGGGAAGGACAGTTCTTC
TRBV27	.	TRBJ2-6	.	CASRGLSSGANVLTF	TGTGCCAGCAGGGGACTCTCCTCTGGGGCCAACGTCCTGACTTTC
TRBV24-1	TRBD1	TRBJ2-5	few	CATSARDRRLETQYF	TGTGCCACCAGTGCCCGGGACAGGAGGTTGGAGACCCAGTACTTC
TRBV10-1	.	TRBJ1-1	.	CAVWGYTEAFF	TGCGCCGTCTGGGGGTACACTGAAGCTTTCTTT
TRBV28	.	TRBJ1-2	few	CASKDYHYGYTF	TGTGCCAGCAAAGATTATCACTATGGCTACACCTTC
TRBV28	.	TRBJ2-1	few	CASSFLRGEQFF	TGTGCCAGCAGTTTTTTGCGGGGAGAGCAGTTCTTC
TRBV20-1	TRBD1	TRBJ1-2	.	CSASAGTGVYGYTF	TGCAGTGCTAGTGCCGGGACAGGGGTATATGGCTACACCTTC
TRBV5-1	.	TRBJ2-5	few	CASSFSETQYF	TGCGCCAGCAGCTTTAGTGAGACCCAGTACTTC
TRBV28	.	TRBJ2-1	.	CASSLRQGDNEQFF	TGTGCCAGCAGTTTGAGGCAGGGAGACAATGAGCAGTTCTTC
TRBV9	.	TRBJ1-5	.	CASSVVPDSNQPQHF	TGTGCCAGCAGCGTAGTCCCAGATTCGAATCAGCCCCAGCATTTT
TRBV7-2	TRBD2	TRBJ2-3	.	CASSLNSGGLTDTQYF	TGTGCCAGCAGCTTAAACAGCGGGGGACTCACAGATACGCAGTATTTT
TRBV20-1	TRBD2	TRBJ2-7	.	CSARDAGELNTSQYF	TGCAGTGCTCGTGACGCGGGAGAACTTAATACGAGCCAGTACTTC
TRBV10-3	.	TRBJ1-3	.	CAISTGNTIYF	TGTGCCATCTCTACTGGAAACACCATATATTTT
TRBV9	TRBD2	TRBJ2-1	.	CASSVAPSGSNEQFF	TGTGCCAGCAGCGTAGCTCCCAGCGGGAGTAATGAGCAGTTCTTC
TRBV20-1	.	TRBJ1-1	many	CSETDPGVPEAFF	TGCAGTGAGACGGATCCAGGGGTACCTGAAGCTTTCTTT
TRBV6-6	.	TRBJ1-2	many	CASSYLLAYGYTF	TGTGCCAGCAGTTACCTATTGGCCTATGGCTACACCTTC
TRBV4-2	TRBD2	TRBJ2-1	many	CASSQETSGPKHEQFF	TGTGCCAGCAGCCAGGAGACTAGCGGGCCGAAACATGAGCAGTTCTTC
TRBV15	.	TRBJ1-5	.	CATSRDGTNQPQHF	TGTGCCACCAGCAGAGATGGGACAAATCAGCCCCAGCATTTT
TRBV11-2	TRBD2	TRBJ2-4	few	CASSARRALAGNIQYF	TGTGCCAGCAGCGCCCGTCGCGCACTAGCGGGAAACATTCAGTACTTC
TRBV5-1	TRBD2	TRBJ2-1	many	CASSVRGAGGDNEQFF	TGCGCCAGCAGCGTCAGGGGAGCGGGAGGGGACAATGAGCAGTTCTTC
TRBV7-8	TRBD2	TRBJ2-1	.	CASSLASLRASGHNEQFF	TGTGCCAGCAGCTTAGCTTCTCTTAGGGCTAGCGGACACAATGAGCAGTTCTTC
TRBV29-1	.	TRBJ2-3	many	CSGTSPFRSDTQYF	TGCAGCGGGACGAGCCCATTTCGCTCAGATACGCAGTATTTT
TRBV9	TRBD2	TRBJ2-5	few	CASSPRLAWDETQYF	TGTGCCAGCAGCCCCCGACTAGCTTGGGATGAGACCCAGTACTTC
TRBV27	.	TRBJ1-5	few	CASRRHSNQPQHF	TGTGCCAGCCGCCGCCATAGCAATCAGCCCCAGCATTTT
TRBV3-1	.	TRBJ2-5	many	CASSHEPRRQETQYF	TGTGCCAGCAGCCATGAACCCCGGCGCCAAGAGACCCAGTACTTC
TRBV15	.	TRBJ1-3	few	CATSRDAGSGNTIYF	TGTGCCACCAGCAGAGATGCTGGCTCTGGAAACACCATATATTTT
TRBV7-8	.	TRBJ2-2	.	CASSSRTAGELFF	TGTGCCAGCAGCTCGAGGACGGCCGGGGAGCTGTTTTTT
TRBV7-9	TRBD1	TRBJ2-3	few	CASSLTGESDTQYF	TGTGCCAGCAGCTTGACAGGGGAGTCGGATACGCAGTATTTT
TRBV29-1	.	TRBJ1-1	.	CSVDRSTEAFF	TGCAGCGTCGACAGGTCCACTGAAGCTTTCTTT
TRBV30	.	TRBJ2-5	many	CAMQRPQDYIVF	TGTGCCATGCAGCGTCCACAGGACTATATTGTCTTC
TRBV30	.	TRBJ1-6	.	CAWSAGANSPLHF	TGTGCCTGGAGTGCAGGGGCTAATTCACCCCTCCACTTT
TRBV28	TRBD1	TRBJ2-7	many	CASGTGFNEQYF	TGTGCCAGCGGGACAGGGTTCAACGAGCAGTACTTC